One T cell receptor (beta chain) is described in this entry. Its antigen is unidentified. A much larger clone sits a single nucleotide away, making a read error possible. The data are from a study of T cells in Graves' hyperthyroidism and ophthalmopathy. In patients aged 18 to 65, hyperthyroidism was newly diagnosed, with duration under 2 months. Lactation, pregnancy, other autoimmune disease or uncontrolled infection excluded patients. Orbital computed tomography, thyroid ultrasound, serum thyroxine and TRAb, and clinical symptoms together informed the diagnoses. This CDR3 region has 15 residues. Trimming cost V 2 bases and J 4 bases; bases outside gene matches: 6. Looked up from germline, CDR1 is SGDLS and CDR2 is YYNGEE. Overall study findings and caveats: Progression to ophthalmopathy was predicted a median of approximately seven months early.

Regions amplified from RNA transcripts were the TCR beta CDR3 regions. RT-PCR in the first round (using the HTBI primer set) targeted the TCR CDR3. MiXCR, applied by TCRdb to the multiplex PCR reads, yields one record per CDR3 protein. The sample lists fewer than 650,000 distinct CDR3 sequences; about 14% were seen once. The V call is TRBV9, the J call TRBJ2-5; TRBD2 matches at 9 bases. Sequencing was done on a sample of blood. The sequence was collected from a woman younger than 45 with Graves' hyperthyroidism that later progressed to Graves' ophthalmopathy. CDR3 protein: CASSVSGSHRETQYF. As DNA, the CDR3 is TGTGCCAGCAGCGTTAGCGGGAGTCATAGAGAGACCCAGTACTTC.